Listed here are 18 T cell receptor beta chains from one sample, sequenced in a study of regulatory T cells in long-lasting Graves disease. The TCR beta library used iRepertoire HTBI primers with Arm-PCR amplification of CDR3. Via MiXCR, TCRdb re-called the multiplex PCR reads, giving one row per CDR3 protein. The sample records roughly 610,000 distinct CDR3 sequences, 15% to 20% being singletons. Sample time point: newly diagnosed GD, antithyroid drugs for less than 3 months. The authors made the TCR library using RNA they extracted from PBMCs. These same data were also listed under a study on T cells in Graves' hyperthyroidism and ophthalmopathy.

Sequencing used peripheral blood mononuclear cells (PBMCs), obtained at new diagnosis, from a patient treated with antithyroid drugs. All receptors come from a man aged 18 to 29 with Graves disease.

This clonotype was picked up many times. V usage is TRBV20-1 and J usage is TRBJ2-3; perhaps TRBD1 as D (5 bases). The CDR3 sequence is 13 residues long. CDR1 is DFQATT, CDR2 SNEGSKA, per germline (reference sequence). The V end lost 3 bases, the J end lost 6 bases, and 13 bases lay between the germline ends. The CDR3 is CSASRVTLDTQYF. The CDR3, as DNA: TGCAGTGCTAGCAGGGTGACTTTGGATACGCAGTATTTT.

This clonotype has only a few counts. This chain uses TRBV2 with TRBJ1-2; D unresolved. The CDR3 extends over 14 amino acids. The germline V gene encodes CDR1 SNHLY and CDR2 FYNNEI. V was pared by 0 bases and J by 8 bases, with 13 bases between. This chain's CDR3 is CASSEALGVRGYTF. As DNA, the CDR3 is TGTGCCAGCAGTGAAGCGCTTGGGGTACGGGGCTACACCTTC.

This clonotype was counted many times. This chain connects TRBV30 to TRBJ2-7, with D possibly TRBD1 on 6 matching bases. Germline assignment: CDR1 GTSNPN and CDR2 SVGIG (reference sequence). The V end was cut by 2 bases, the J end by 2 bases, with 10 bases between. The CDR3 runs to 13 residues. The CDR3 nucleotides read TGTGCCTGGAGTAGGACAGAGACCTACGAGCAGTACTTC. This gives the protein CAWSRTETYEQYF.

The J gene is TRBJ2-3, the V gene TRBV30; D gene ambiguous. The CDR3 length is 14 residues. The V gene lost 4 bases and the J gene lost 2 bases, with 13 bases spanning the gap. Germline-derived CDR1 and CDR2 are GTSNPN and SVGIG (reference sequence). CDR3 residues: CAWNRVRFTDTQYF. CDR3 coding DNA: TGTGCCTGGAACCGTGTGCGGTTCACAGATACGCAGTATTTT.

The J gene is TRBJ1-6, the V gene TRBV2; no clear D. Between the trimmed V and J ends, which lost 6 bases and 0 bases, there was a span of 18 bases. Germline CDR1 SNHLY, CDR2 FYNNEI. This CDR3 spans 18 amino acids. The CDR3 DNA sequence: TGTGCCAGCAGCCAAAACTCCGCGGCTAGCTCCTATAATTCACCCCTCCACTTT. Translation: CASSQNSAASSYNSPLHF.

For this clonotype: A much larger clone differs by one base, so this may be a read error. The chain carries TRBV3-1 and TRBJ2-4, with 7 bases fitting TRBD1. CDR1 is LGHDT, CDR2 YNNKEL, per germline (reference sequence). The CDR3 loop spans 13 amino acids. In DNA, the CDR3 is TGTGCCAACAGCCCCCCAGGGGGTACCATTCAGTACTTC. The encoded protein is CANSPPGGTIQYF.

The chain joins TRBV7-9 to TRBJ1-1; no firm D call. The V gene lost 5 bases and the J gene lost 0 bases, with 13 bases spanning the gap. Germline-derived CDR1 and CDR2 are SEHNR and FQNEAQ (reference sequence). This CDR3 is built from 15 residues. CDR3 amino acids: CASSNRLGVNTEAFF. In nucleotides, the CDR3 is TGTGCCAGCAGCAATAGGCTCGGGGTGAACACTGAAGCTTTCTTT.

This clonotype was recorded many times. The CDR3 is CASSQELAGFDTDTQYF. CDR3 bases: TGTGCCAGCAGCCAAGAACTAGCGGGATTTGACACAGATACGCAGTATTTT. V is TRBV3-1 and J is TRBJ2-3; 10 bases fit TRBD2. J was trimmed by 2 bases and V by 0 bases; bases with no gene match: 5. In germline, CDR1 is LGHDT, CDR2 YNNKEL (reference sequence). The CDR3 runs to 17 residues.

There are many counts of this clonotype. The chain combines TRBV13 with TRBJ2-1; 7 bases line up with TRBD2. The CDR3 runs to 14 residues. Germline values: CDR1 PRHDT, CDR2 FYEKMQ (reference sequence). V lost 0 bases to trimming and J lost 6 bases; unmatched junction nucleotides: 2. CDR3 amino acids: CASSLGTSSNEQFF. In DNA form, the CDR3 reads TGTGCCAGCAGCTTAGGGACTAGCAGCAATGAGCAGTTCTTC.

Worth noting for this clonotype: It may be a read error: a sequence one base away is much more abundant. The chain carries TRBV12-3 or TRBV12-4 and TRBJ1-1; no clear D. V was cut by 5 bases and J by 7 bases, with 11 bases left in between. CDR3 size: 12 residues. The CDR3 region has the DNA TGTGCCAGCAGTCCCGCGGCCCTTGAAGCTTTCTTT. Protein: CASSPAALEAFF.

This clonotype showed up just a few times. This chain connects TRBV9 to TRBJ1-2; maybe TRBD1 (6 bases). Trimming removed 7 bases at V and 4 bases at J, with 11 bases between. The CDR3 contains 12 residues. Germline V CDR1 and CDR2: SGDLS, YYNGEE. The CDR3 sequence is CASAGARYGYTF. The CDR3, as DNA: TGTGCCAGCGCAGGGGCCCGCTATGGCTACACCTTC.

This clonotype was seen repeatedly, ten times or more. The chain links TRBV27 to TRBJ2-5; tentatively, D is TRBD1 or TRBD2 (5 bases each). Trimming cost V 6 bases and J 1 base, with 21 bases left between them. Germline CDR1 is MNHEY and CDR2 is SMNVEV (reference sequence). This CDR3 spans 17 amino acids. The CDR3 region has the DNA TGTGCCAGCAGCAAGGTGGGGGTGCAGGGCGTCCAAGAGACCCAGTACTTC. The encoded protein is CASSKVGVQGVQETQYF.

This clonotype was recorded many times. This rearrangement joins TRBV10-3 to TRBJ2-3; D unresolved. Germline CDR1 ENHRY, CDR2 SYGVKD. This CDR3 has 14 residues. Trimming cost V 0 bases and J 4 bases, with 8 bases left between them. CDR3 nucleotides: TGTGCCATCAGTGAGTCAGACGGGTCAGATACGCAGTATTTT. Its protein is CAISESDGSDTQYF.

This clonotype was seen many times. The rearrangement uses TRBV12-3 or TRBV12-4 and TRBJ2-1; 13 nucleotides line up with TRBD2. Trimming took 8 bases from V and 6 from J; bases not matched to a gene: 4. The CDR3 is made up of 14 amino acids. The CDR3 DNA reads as TGTGCCAGCGAGGGACTAGCGGGAATCAATGAGCAGTTCTTC. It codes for CASEGLAGINEQFF.

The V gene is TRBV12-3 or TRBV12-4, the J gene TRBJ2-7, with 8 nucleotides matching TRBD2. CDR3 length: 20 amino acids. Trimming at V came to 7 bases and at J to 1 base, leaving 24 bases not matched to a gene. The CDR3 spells CASNPGGKTSASRGSYEQYF. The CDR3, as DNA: TGTGCCAGCAACCCTGGGGGGAAGACTAGCGCATCTCGGGGATCCTACGAGCAGTACTTC.

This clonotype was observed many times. CDR3 amino acids: CAWRGGTSGYNEQFF. The CDR3 DNA follows: TGTGCCTGGAGGGGTGGGACTAGCGGTTACAATGAGCAGTTCTTC. The chain uses TRBV30 and TRBJ2-1; 11 positions match TRBD2. This CDR3 contains 15 residues. The V gene's germline CDR1 is GTSNPN and CDR2 SVGIG (reference sequence). J gave up 4 bases and V 3 bases, and 5 bases lay outside the gene matches.

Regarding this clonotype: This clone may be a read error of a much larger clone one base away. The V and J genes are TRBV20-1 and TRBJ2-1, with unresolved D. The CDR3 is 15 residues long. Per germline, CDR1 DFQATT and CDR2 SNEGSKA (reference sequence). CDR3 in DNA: TGCAGTGCTAGTCTGGGGATGGGAACCTACAATGGGCAGTTCTTC. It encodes CSASLGMGTYNGQFF.

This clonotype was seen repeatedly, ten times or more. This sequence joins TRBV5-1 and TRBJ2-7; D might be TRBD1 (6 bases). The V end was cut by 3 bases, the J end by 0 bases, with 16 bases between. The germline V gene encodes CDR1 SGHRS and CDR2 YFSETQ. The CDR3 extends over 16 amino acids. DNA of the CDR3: TGCGCCAGCAGCTCTTCGGCAGGGGCGAGCTCCTACGAGCAGTACTTC. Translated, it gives CASSSSAGASSYEQYF.